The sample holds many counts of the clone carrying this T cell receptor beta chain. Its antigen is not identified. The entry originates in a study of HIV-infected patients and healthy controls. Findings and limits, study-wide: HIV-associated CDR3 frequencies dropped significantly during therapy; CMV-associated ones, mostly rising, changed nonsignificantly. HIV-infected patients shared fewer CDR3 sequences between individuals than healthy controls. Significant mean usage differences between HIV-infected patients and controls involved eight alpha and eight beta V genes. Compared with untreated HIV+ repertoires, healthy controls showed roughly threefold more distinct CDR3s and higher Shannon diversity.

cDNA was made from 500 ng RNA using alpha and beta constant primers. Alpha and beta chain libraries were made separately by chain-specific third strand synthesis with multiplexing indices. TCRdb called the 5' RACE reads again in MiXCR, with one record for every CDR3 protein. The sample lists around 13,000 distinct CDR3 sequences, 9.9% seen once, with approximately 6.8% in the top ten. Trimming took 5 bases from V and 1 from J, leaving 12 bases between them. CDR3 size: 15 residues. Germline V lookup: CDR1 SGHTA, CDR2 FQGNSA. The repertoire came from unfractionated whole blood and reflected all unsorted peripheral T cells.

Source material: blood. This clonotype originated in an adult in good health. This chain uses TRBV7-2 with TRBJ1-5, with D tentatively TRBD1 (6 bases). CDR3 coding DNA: TGTGCCAGCAGCAAGGGGGGGTCGAGCAATCAGCCCCAGCATTTT. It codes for CASSKGGSSNQPQHF.